This is a list of T cell receptor beta chains from one sample in a study of control samples from healthy donors and cancer patients. Here immunoSEQ multiplex PCR was the method, and the copy in TCRdb shows in-frame clones only, minus some. The data contain tens of thousands of clones, approximately 90% of them singletons. Source material: PBMCs. Source of these receptors: a woman aged 60-75 years with head and neck cancer. Both conserved end residues are trimmed from each CDR3. The order of the fields is clone size, V gene, CDR3 length, CDR3 protein. Rows give clone size only sometimes, using once, few, many, or a class for an expanded clone.

NA,TRBV7-8,13,ASSLASHSGNTIY
NA,TRBV7-9,13,ASSLALGGDYGYT
NA,TRBV5-6,11,ASSPGPISPLH
NA,TRBV2,11,ASSVPGVSEQY
NA,TRBV27,11,ASSLRWDTEAF
NA,TRBV19,11,ASSGTSVYEQY
NA,TRBV27,14,ASSLSFGSGQETQY
NA,TRBV18,11,ASSPPASNEQF
NA,TRBV5-1,13,ASSLGLAVSYEQY
NA,TRBV5-1,13,ASSLAVGEGNEQF
NA,TRBV27,12,ASSPGGMSYGYT
NA,TRBV28,11,ASSRGGQNIQY
NA,TRBV3-1/TRBV3-2,14,ASSPRGPSRNTEAF
NA,TRBV9,12,ASSVEVSTGELF
NA,TRBV7-9,15,ASSSGRGGAAGNTIY
NA,TRBV5-6,14,ASSFLVNSLTYEQY
once,TRBV3-1/TRBV3-2,10,ASSHGNQPQH
NA,TRBV3-1/TRBV3-2,10,ATSGEHYEQY
NA,TRBV18,15,ASSTGGTGRSSYEQY
NA,TRBV5-1,12,ASSLVSGGMGQY
NA,TRBV5-8,13,ASSLSQGSGSPLH
NA,TRBV19,14,ASSIALLSSYNEQF
NA,TRBV5-1,12,ASSLGGETNGYT
NA,TRBV10-2,13,ASRGRQAGGTEAF
NA,TRBV2,12,ASRLGVDDEKLF
NA,TRBV3-1/TRBV3-2,13,ASSSGGPGGNEQF
NA,TRBV2,12,ASNPGLGNNEQF
NA,TRBV28,13,ASIQGGLRNTEAF
NA,TRBV21-1,16,ASSKAPTPFDREYEQY
NA,TRBV19,14,ASRVRASGGVDTQY
NA,TRBV6-5,11,ASSQYRGLGYT
NA,TRBV27,12,ASSLRAGGETQY
NA,TRBV9,14,ASSVEGSSYNSPLH
NA,TRBV27,13,ASNNLGQGAGEQF
NA,TRBV4-1,16,ASSQAETAKFFSYEQY
NA,TRBV6-6,13,ASSYRTGGPYEQY
NA,TRBV28,13,ASSLSGTGGYEQY
few,TRBV15,13,ATSRDKGGQSQQF
NA,TRBV10-2,12,ASRAKREAYEQY
NA,TRBV3-1/TRBV3-2,13,ASSATSGLYNEQF
NA,TRBV28,13,ASRPTGFLEETQY
NA,TRBV6-5,11,ASSYYWGSEAF
NA,TRBV18,12,ASSPPAGVGELF
once,TRBV5-5,11,ASRGTGNYEQY
NA,TRBV2,14,ASTVTALTTNEKLF
NA,TRBV7-9,9,ASSLVGEAF
once,TRBV28,10,ASSRSTYEQY
NA,TRBV4-1,14,ASSQGIAAYQETQY
NA,TRBV5-1,13,ASSPRADMNTEAF
NA,TRBV10-1,11,ASSSTLANEQY
NA,TRBV29-1,9,SALTNYEQY
NA,TRBV7-6,14,ASSLRAGSSYNEQF